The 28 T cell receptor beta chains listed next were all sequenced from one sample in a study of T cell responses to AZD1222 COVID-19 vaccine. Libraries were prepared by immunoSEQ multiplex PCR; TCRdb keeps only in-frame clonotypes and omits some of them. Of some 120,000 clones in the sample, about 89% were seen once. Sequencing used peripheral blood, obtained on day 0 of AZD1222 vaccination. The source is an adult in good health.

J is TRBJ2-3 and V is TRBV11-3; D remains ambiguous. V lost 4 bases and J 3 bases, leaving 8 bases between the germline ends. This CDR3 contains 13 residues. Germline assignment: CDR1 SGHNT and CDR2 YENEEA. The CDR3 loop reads CASSSQLTDTQYF. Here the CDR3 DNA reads TGTGCCAGCAGCTCTCAATTGACAGATACGCAGTATTTT.

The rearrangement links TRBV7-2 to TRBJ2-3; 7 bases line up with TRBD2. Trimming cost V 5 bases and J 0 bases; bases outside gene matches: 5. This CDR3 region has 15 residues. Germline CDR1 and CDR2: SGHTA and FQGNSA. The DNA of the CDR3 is TGTGCCAGCAGCGGGGAGGGCCGTAGCACAGATACGCAGTATTTT. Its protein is CASSGEGRSTDTQYF.

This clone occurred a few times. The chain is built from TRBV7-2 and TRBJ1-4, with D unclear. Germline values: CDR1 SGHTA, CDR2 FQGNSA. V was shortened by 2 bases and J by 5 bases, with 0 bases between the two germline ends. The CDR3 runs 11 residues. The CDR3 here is CASSLNEKLFF. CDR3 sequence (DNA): TGTGCCAGCAGCTTAAATGAAAAACTGTTTTTT.

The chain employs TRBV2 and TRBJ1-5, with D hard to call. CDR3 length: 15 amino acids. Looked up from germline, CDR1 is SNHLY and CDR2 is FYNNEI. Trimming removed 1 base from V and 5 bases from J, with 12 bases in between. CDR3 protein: CASSEGASRDQPQHF. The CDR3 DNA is TGTGCCAGCAGTGAAGGCGCGTCCCGGGATCAGCCCCAGCATTTT. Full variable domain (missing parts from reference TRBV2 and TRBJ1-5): EPEVTQTPSHQVTQMGQEVILRCVPISNHLYFYWYRQILGQKVEFLVSFYNNEISEKSEIFDDQFSVERPDGSNFTLKIRSTKLEDSAMYFCASSEGASRDQPQHFGDGTRLSIL.

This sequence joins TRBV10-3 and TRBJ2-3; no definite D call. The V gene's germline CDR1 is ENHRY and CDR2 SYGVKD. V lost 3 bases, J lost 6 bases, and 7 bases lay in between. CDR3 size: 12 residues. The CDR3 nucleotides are TGTGCCATCAGTGACATCGGGGATACGCAGTATTTT. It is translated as CAISDIGDTQYF.

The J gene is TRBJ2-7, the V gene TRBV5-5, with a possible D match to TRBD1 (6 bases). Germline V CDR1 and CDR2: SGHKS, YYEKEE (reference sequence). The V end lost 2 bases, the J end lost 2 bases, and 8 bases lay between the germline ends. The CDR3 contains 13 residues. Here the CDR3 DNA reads TGTGCCAGCAGCTTTGGGACAACCTACGAGCAGTACTTC. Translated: CASSFGTTYEQYF.

CDR3 in DNA: TGTGCCAGCTCACCGGTAGAGAACACTGAAGCTTTCTTT. As protein: CASSPVENTEAFF. This chain joins TRBV18 and TRBJ1-1; D gene uncertain. V was cut by 3 bases and J by 1 base, with 6 bases left in between. Germline V gene sequence: CDR1 KGHSH, CDR2 LQKENI. There are 13 residues in the CDR3.

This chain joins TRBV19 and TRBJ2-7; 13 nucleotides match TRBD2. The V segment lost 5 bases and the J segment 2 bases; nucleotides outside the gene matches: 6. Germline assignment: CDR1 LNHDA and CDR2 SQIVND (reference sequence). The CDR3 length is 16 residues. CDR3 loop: CASSHGLAGEAYEQYF. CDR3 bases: TGTGCCAGTAGTCACGGACTAGCGGGAGAGGCCTACGAGCAGTACTTC.

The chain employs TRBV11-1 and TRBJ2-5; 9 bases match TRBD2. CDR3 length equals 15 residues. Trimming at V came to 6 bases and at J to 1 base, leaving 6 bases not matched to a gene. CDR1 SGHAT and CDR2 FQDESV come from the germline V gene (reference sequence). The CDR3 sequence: CASSLSGGSQETQYF. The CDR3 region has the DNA TGTGCCAGCAGTCTTAGCGGGGGAAGCCAAGAGACCCAGTACTTC.

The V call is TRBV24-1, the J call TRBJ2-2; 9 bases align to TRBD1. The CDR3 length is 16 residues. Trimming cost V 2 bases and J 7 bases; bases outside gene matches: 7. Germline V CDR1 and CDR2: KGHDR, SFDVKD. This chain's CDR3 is CATSDSGTGTVGELFF. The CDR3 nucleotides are TGTGCCACCAGTGATTCCGGGACAGGGACCGTCGGGGAGCTGTTTTTT.

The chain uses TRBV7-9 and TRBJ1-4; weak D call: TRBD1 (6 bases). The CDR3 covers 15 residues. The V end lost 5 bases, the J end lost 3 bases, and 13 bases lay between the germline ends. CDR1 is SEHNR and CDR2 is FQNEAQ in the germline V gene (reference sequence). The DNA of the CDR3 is TGTGCCAGCAGCCAAACAGGGCTCCCTAATGAAAAACTGTTTTTT. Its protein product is CASSQTGLPNEKLFF.

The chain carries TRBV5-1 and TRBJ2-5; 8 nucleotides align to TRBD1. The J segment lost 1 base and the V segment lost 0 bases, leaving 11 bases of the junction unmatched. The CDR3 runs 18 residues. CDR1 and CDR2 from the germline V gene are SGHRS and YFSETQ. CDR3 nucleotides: TGCGCCAGCAGCTTGGGGCAGGGGGCAAGGTTAGGCCAAGAGACCCAGTACTTC. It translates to CASSLGQGARLGQETQYF.

The CDR3 bases are TGTGCCAGCTCACCACAGGGACAGGGTAACTATGGCTACACCTTC. Its protein product is CASSPQGQGNYGYTF. The V call is TRBV18, the J call TRBJ1-2; TRBD1 matches at 9 bases. Trimming cost V 1 base and J 1 base; bases outside gene matches: 1. The CDR3 length is 15 residues. Germline values: CDR1 KGHSH, CDR2 LQKENI. The variable domain in full, with the rest retrieved from reference TRBV18 and TRBJ1-2, is NAGVMQNPRHLVRRRGQEARLRCSPMKGHSHVYWYRQLPEEGLKFMVYLQKENIIDESGMPKERFSAEFPKEGPSILRIQQVVRGDSAAYFCASSPQGQGNYGYTFGSGTRLTVV.

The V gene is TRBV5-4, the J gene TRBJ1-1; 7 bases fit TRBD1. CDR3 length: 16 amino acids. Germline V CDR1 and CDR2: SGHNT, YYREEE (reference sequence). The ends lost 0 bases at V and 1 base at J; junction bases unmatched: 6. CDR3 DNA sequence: TGTGCCAGCAGCTTGGGTCAGGGGGAGACGAACACTGAAGCTTTCTTT. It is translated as CASSLGQGETNTEAFF.

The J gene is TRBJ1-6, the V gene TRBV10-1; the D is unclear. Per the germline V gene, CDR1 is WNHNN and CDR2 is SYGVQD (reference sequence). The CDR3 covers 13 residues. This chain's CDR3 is CFLGRHLDSPLHF. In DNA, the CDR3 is TGCTTCCTTGGGAGACATTTGGATTCACCCCTCCACTTT.

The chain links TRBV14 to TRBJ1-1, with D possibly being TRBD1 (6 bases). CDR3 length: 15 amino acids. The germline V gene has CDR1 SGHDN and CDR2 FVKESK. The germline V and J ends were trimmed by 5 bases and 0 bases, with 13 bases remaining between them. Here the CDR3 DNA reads TGTGCCAGCAGCGCTCACAGGGTGTTGAACACTGAAGCTTTCTTT. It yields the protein CASSAHRVLNTEAFF.

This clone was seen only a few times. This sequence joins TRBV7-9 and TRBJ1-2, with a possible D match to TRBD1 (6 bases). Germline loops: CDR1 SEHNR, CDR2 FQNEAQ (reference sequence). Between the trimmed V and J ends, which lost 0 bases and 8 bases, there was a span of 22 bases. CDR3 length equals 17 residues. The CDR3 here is CASSLAGQLKTPKGYTF. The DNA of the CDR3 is TGTGCCAGCAGCTTAGCAGGACAGCTCAAAACTCCTAAAGGCTACACCTTC.

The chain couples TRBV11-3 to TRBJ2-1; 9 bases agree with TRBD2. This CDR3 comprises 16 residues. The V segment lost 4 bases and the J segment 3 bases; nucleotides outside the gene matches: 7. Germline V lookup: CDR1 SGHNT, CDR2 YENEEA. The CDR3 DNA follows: TGTGCCAGCAGCTCCCAGGGCGGGGGGGTCTACAATGAGCAGTTCTTC. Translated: CASSSQGGGVYNEQFF. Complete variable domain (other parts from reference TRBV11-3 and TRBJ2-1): EAGVVQSPRYKIIEKKQPVAFWCNPISGHNTLYWYLQNLGQGPELLIRYENEEAVDDSQLPKDRFSAERLKGVDSTLKIQPAELGDSAVYLCASSSQGGGVYNEQFFGPGTRLTVL.

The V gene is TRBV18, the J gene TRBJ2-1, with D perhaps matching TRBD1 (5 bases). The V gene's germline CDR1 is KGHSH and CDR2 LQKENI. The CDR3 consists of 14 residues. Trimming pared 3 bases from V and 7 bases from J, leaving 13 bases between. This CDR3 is CASSPRQTWNEQFF. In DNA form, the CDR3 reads TGTGCCAGCTCACCTCGACAGACATGGAATGAGCAGTTCTTC.

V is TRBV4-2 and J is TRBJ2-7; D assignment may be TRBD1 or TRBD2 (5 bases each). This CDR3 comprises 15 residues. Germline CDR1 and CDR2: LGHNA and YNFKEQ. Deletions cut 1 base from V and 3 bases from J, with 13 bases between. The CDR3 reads CASSQVLGVGYEQYF. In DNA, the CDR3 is TGTGCCAGCAGCCAAGTTTTGGGGGTTGGCTACGAGCAGTACTTC.

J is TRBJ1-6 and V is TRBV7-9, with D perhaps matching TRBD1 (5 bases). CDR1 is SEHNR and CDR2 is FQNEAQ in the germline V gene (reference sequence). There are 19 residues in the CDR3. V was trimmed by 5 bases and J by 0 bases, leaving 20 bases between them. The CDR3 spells CASSPPGSGRGSYNSPLHF. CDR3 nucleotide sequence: TGTGCCAGCAGCCCCCCGGGATCAGGAAGGGGCTCCTATAATTCACCCCTCCACTTT.

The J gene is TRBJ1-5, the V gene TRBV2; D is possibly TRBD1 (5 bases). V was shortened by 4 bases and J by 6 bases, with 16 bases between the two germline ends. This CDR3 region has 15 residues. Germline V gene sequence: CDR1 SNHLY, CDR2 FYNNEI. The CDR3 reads CASSGLRGGSQPQHF. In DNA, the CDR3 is TGTGCCAGCAGTGGGTTACGGGGGGGAAGTCAGCCCCAGCATTTT.

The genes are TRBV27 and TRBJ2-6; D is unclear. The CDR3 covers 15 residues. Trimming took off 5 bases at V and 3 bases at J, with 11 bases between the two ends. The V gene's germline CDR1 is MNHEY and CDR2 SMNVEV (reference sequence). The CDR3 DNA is TGTGCCAGCAGTACACGGGCTAGTGGGGCCAACGTCCTGACTTTC. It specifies CASSTRASGANVLTF.

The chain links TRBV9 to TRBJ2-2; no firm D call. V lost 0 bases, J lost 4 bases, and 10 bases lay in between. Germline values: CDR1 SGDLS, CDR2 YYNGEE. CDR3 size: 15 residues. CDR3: CASSVEHTPTGELFF. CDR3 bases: TGTGCCAGCAGCGTAGAGCACACTCCCACCGGGGAGCTGTTTTTT.

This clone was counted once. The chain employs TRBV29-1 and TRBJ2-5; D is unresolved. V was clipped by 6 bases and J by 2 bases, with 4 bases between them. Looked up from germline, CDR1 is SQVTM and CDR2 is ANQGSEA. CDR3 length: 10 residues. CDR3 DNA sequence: TGCAGCGTAAGGCAAGAGACCCAGTACTTC. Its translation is CSVRQETQYF.

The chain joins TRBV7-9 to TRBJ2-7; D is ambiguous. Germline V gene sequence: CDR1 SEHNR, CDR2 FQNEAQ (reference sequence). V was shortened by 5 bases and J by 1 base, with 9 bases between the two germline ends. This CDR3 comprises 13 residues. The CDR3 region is CASSLDVSYEQYF. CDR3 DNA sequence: TGTGCCAGCAGCCTCGACGTATCCTACGAGCAGTACTTC.

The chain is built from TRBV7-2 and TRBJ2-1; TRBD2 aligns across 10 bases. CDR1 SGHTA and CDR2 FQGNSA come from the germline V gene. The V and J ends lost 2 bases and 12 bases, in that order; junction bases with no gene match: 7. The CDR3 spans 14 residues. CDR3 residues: CASSLSSGSPGQFF. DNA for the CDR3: TGTGCCAGCAGCTTATCTAGCGGGAGCCCAGGGCAGTTCTTC.

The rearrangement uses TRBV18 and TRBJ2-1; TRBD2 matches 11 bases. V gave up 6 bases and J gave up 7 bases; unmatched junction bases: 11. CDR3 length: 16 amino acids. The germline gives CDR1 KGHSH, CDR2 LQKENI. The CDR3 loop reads CASSPRLAGTLNEQFF. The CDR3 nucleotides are TGTGCCAGCTCCCCAAGACTAGCGGGGACTTTAAATGAGCAGTTCTTC.